A selection of T cell receptor beta chains follows, all from one sample in a study of blood T cells in healthy people across ages. One entry per CDR3 protein, called by TCRdb with MiXCR from the 5' RACE reads. The sample yields roughly 1.9 million distinct CDR3 sequences, approximately 39% seen once. Sequenced: blood. The source of these receptors is a human donor in good health. CDR3s include the opening cysteine and the closing phenylalanine or tryptophan. A D gene is named only where the DNA matches it firmly. The size of a clone is reported for some rows only, either as once, few or many, or as a class for expanded clones.

-	TRBJ2-7	TRBV6-5	TRBD1	CASRMDRERYEQYF	TGTGCCAGCAGAATGGACAGGGAACGCTACGAGCAGTACTTC
-	TRBJ1-2	TRBV2	TRBD1	CASRTTGVFLGYTF	TGTGCCAGCAGGACGACAGGGGTATTCCTTGGTTACACCTTC
-	TRBJ1-2	TRBV6-6	-	CASSSTAVYGYTF	TGTGCCAGCAGTTCGACGGCAGTCTATGGCTACACCTTC
-	TRBJ1-1	TRBV10-3	-	CAMGYGGGTEAFF	TGTGCCATGGGGTACGGGGGTGGCACTGAAGCTTTCTTT
-	TRBJ2-1	TRBV7-2	TRBD1	CASSPDSGQERFF	TGTGCCAGCAGCCCGGACAGTGGACAGGAGAGGTTCTTC
-	TRBJ2-3	TRBV5-1	-	CASSFSAVSTDTQYF	TGCGCCAGCAGCTTTTCAGCGGTCAGCACAGATACGCAGTATTTT
few	TRBJ1-6	TRBV18	TRBD1	CASSPIRGTGDSPLHF	TGTGCCAGCTCACCTATAAGGGGGACAGGGGATTCACCCCTCCACTTT
-	TRBJ2-5	TRBV9	-	CASSPIALGETQYF	TGTGCCAGCAGCCCTATTGCGCTCGGAGAGACCCAGTACTTC
-	TRBJ2-7	TRBV6-6	-	CASARQFETTYEQYF	TGTGCCAGCGCGAGACAGTTCGAGACAACCTACGAGCAGTACTTC
-	TRBJ2-5	TRBV9	-	CASSAGPVLEQYF	TGTGCCAGCAGCGCCGGACCGGTGCTGGAGCAGTACTTC
-	TRBJ2-7	TRBV10-3	-	CASVRDLVGEQYF	TGTGCCAGCGTCAGGGACCTGGTGGGAGAGCAGTACTTC